A single sample is the source of the 21 T cell receptor beta chains below, sequenced in a study of T cells after yellow fever vaccination. Each CDR3 protein gets one entry after TCRdb re-called the 5' RACE reads with MiXCR. This table holds 500,000 to 650,000 distinct CDR3 sequences, roughly 14% found once. Sequencing used PBMCs, obtained on the day of the yellow fever booster vaccination. Receptor source: a man aged 30-40 years who received the YFV17D yellow fever vaccine.

This clonotype was observed a handful of times. The chain is built from TRBV29-1 and TRBJ2-5, with TRBD2 as a possible D gene (6 bases). Per the germline V gene, CDR1 is SQVTM and CDR2 is ANQGSEA. This CDR3 is built from 12 residues. Trimming removed 1 base at V and 9 bases at J, with 12 bases between. CDR3 region: CSVEVGSGAQYF. The DNA for the CDR3 is TGCAGCGTTGAAGTTGGGTCGGGGGCCCAGTACTTC.

In its sample, this clonotype was seen a few times. The chain carries TRBV20-1 and TRBJ2-7; TRBD2 matches 8 bases. The CDR3 length is 15 residues. The V gene's germline CDR1 is DFQATT and CDR2 SNEGSKA (reference sequence). V was clipped by 0 bases and J by 0 bases; unmatched bases: 4. CDR3 sequence (DNA): TGCAGTGCTAGAGATAGCGGGGTACCCTCCTACGAGCAGTACTTC. This translates into CSARDSGVPSYEQYF.

The rearrangement links TRBV5-6 to TRBJ2-5; a possible D gene is TRBD1 (5 bases). Trimming shortened V by 3 bases and J by 0 bases, and 15 bases separated the two germline ends. CDR3 length: 16 residues. Germline CDR1 and CDR2: SGHDT and YYEEEE. The CDR3 spells CASSYDGRTHQETQYF. CDR3 DNA sequence: TGTGCCAGCAGCTATGATGGACGGACACACCAAGAGACCCAGTACTTC.

This clonotype has a handful of counts. The V call is TRBV12-3 or TRBV12-4, the J call TRBJ2-1; 14 nucleotides align to TRBD2. The CDR3 is 17 residues long. The ends lost 6 bases at V and 0 bases at J; junction bases unmatched: 4. The CDR3 loop reads CASRGTSGRSSYNEQFF. The CDR3 DNA reads as TGTGCCAGCAGAGGGACTAGCGGGAGAAGCTCCTACAATGAGCAGTTCTTC.

This clonotype was seen more than once but under ten times. This chain uses TRBV20-1 with TRBJ1-1; perhaps TRBD1 as D (5 bases). The V end lost 7 bases, the J end lost 6 bases, and 21 bases lay between the germline ends. The CDR3 loop spans 14 amino acids. The germline V gene encodes CDR1 DFQATT and CDR2 SNEGSKA (reference sequence). The CDR3 sequence is CSVTRGSTGAEAFF. The CDR3, as DNA: TGCAGTGTTACACGGGGGTCTACGGGGGCTGAAGCTTTCTTT.

V and J are TRBV30 and TRBJ2-2; D is uncertain. V shed 3 bases and J shed 7 bases, with 9 bases lying between them. This CDR3 region has 12 residues. Germline assignment: CDR1 GTSNPN and CDR2 SVGIG (reference sequence). CDR3 coding DNA: TGTGCCTGGAGGCTGAGATACGGGGAGCTGTTTTTT. Its translation: CAWRLRYGELFF.

The chain combines TRBV6-2 or TRBV6-3 with TRBJ1-2; D is uncertain. Germline V gene data show CDR1 as MNHEY and CDR2 as SVGEGT. This CDR3 is built from 12 residues. Trimming took off 2 bases at V and 2 bases at J, with 3 bases between the two ends. The chain's CDR3 is CASSYMNYGYTF. CDR3 DNA sequence: TGTGCCAGCAGTTACATGAACTATGGCTACACCTTC.

At least ten counts were recorded for this clonotype. The chain employs TRBV7-2 and TRBJ2-7; D perhaps matches TRBD2 (5 bases). Germline V CDR1 and CDR2: SGHTA, FQGNSA. Trimming left V 3 bases short and J 2 bases short, with 8 bases between. The CDR3 is made up of 13 amino acids. The CDR3 loop is CASSFGKTYEQYF. The CDR3 DNA reads as TGTGCCAGCAGCTTCGGGAAAACCTACGAGCAGTACTTC.

V gene TRBV28 combines with J gene TRBJ2-7; no clear D. The CDR3 sequence is 14 residues long. Germline V gene lookup returns CDR1 MDHEN and CDR2 SYDVKM. Trimming removed 7 bases from V and 0 bases from J, with 13 bases in between. The DNA for the CDR3 is TGTGCCAGCAACCTAAAGCGATCCTCCTACGAGCAGTACTTC. It encodes CASNLKRSSYEQYF. Using reference TRBV28 and TRBJ2-7 for the parts outside the CDR3, the full variable domain is DVKVTQSSRYLVKRTGEKVFLECVQDMDHENMFWYRQDPGLGLRLIYFSYDVKMKEKGDIPEGYSVSREKKERFSLILESASTNQTSMYLCASNLKRSSYEQYFGPGTRLTVT.

The chain uses TRBV6-5 and TRBJ2-5; D may be TRBD1 (5 bases). Germline assignment: CDR1 MNHEY and CDR2 SVGAGI. V lost 11 bases, J lost 6 bases, and 13 bases lay in between. The CDR3 contains 11 residues. CDR3 loop: CACTQGKTQYF. CDR3 in DNA: TGTGCCTGCACGCAGGGCAAGACCCAGTACTTC.

As for this clonotype: At one of its ends the junction is not consistent with the germline gene, which may arise from a read error. This sequence joins TRBV5-1 and TRBJ2-1; TRBD2 matches 9 bases. CDR3 length equals 13 residues. The germline gives CDR1 SGHRS, CDR2 YFSETQ. CDR3 DNA sequence: TGCGTCAGCAGCGAGGGGACTAGCCATGAGCAGTTCTTC. Encoded protein: CVSSEGTSHEQFF.

This clonotype came up once. One end of the junction does not line up with germline, which may come from a read error. This chain connects TRBV28 to TRBJ2-2; D is unresolved. The germline V gene encodes CDR1 MDHEN and CDR2 SYDVKM. The CDR3 is 13 residues long. CDR3 sequence reads: CASSGSHAGELFF. CDR3 sequence (DNA): TGTGCCAGCAGTGGGTCACATGCCGGAGAGCTGTTTTTT.

This clonotype has more than one count but fewer than ten. The chain links TRBV18 to TRBJ2-7; TRBD2 agrees at 8 bases. Germline CDR1 KGHSH, CDR2 LQKENI. Trimming cost V 3 bases and J 2 bases; bases outside gene matches: 15. There are 18 residues in the CDR3. The CDR3 region has the DNA TGTGCCAGCTCACCTCGGGGTTACTCCAGCGGGAGTACCTACGAGCAGTACTTC. This sequence encodes CASSPRGYSSGSTYEQYF.

This clonotype was detected ten times or more. V is TRBV20-1 and J is TRBJ2-3; 13 bases are a match to TRBD2. The germline CDR1 and CDR2 sequences are DFQATT and SNEGSKA (reference sequence). The V segment lost 3 bases and the J segment 5 bases; nucleotides outside the gene matches: 5. This CDR3 region has 15 residues. CDR3 amino acids: CSARGLAGFLDTQYF. The CDR3 region has the DNA TGCAGTGCTAGGGGACTAGCGGGATTCCTAGATACGCAGTATTTT.

The V gene is TRBV9, the J gene TRBJ2-7, with D perhaps TRBD1 or TRBD2 (6 bases each). This CDR3 has 15 residues. Germline assignment: CDR1 SGDLS and CDR2 YYNGEE. Trimming cost V 2 bases and J 0 bases, with 12 bases left between them. CDR3: CASSVGGSLSYEQYF. CDR3 in DNA: TGTGCCAGCAGCGTGGGGGGCAGTCTCTCCTACGAGCAGTACTTC.

The chain has TRBV19 and TRBJ2-1, with 9 bases aligning to TRBD2. The CDR3 sequence is 14 residues long. Germline V CDR1 and CDR2: LNHDA, SQIVND (reference sequence). Losses at the gene ends were 1 base for V and 6 bases for J; bases not matched to a gene: 1. This CDR3 reads CASSIAGLANEQFF. DNA for the CDR3: TGTGCCAGTAGTATAGCGGGACTAGCCAATGAGCAGTTCTTC.

The chain joins TRBV3-1 to TRBJ1-1, with D tentatively TRBD1 (6 bases). The germline CDR1 and CDR2 sequences are LGHDT and YNNKEL (reference sequence). This CDR3 has 14 amino acids. Trimming removed 4 bases from V and 1 base from J, with 10 bases in between. The CDR3 loop reads CASSREGGNTEAFF. DNA of the CDR3: TGTGCCAGCAGCCGGGAGGGGGGGAACACTGAAGCTTTCTTT.

This clonotype was seen more than once but under ten times. The chain couples TRBV7-2 to TRBJ2-1, with TRBD2 identical over 10 bases. The germline gives CDR1 SGHTA, CDR2 FQGNSA. The CDR3 sequence is 16 residues long. V lost 5 bases and J lost 4; bases outside the gene matches: 8. The CDR3 spells CASSPLTSGIYNEQFF. For the CDR3, the DNA is TGTGCCAGCAGCCCTCTCACTAGCGGGATTTACAATGAGCAGTTCTTC. The full variable domain, in which reference TRBV7-2 and TRBJ2-1 provide the parts outside the CDR3, is GAGVSQSPSNKVTEKGKDVELRCDPISGHTALYWYRQSLGQGLEFLIYFQGNSAPDKSGLPSDRFSAERTGGSVSTLTIQRTQQEDSAVYLCASSPLTSGIYNEQFFGPGTRLTVL.

The chain employs TRBV12-3 or TRBV12-4 and TRBJ2-1, with a weak D call TRBD1 (5 bases). With 11 bases removed from V and 6 bases from J, the gap between germline ends came to 20 bases. CDR3 length equals 14 residues. The CDR3 coding sequence is TGTGCCTTCTGCTGTGTGTCAGGGTTCAATGAGCAGTTCTTC. This gives the protein CAFCCVSGFNEQFF.

This chain uses TRBV7-2 with TRBJ2-3; tentatively, D is TRBD1 (6 bases). Between the trimmed V and J ends, which lost 6 bases and 2 bases, there was a span of 9 bases. Germline CDR1 reads SGHTA; CDR2 reads FQGNSA. There are 13 residues in the CDR3. CDR3: CASSGQHTDTQYF. The CDR3 DNA sequence: TGTGCCAGCAGTGGACAGCACACAGATACGCAGTATTTT.

This clonotype has only a few counts. The rearrangement joins TRBV7-2 to TRBJ1-1; D unresolved. Trimming cost V 5 bases and J 7 bases, with 11 bases left between them. CDR3 length: 12 residues. Germline assignment: CDR1 SGHTA and CDR2 FQGNSA. The DNA of the CDR3 is TGTGCCAGCAGCAAACTCGGGATTGAAGCTTTCTTT. This gives the protein CASSKLGIEAFF. The whole variable domain, filled in from reference TRBV7-2 and TRBJ1-1, reads GAGVSQSPSNKVTEKGKDVELRCDPISGHTALYWYRQSLGQGLEFLIYFQGNSAPDKSGLPSDRFSAERTGGSVSTLTIQRTQQEDSAVYLCASSKLGIEAFFGQGTRLTVV.